This T cell receptor (beta chain) is from a study of T cells in Graves' hyperthyroidism and ophthalmopathy (dated by TCRdb to the late 2010s). Notes on the research overall: Peripheral blood was collected at initial diagnosis, before any treatment. Whether ophthalmopathy could be predicted prospectively was tested in an independent validation cohort made up of 18 to 20 hyperthyroidism patients plus 17 patients who later progressed to ophthalmopathy. According to the paper, TCR Vbeta CDR3 sequencing was carried out on 135 peripheral blood samples, which came from over 40 ophthalmopathy, 75 to 80 hyperthyroidism and roughly 17 progressor patients. To identify distinguishing TCR V-J signatures, a discovery cohort of some 100 patients was used, comprising approximately 40 with Graves' ophthalmopathy and around 60 with stable Graves' hyperthyroidism. The 75 to 100 discovery patients were divided at random into training and test sets in a 7:3 ratio. After blood sampling, hyperthyroidism patients were treated with methimazole at a starting dose of 30 mg daily, and ophthalmopathy patients were treated with high-dose intravenous methylprednisolone. Thyroid tissue and blood T-cell repertoires from several Graves' hyperthyroidism patients were also compared in the study.

In the case of this clonotype: It lacks a known antigen. No much larger clone exists at a distance of one base, and base qualities are not known.

The TCR beta CDR3 regions were amplified from the RNA transcripts. The first round of RT-PCR for the TCR CDR3 was performed with the HTBI primer set and the Qiagen OneStep RT-PCR kit. Libraries were constructed in a second round of multiplex PCR, after which size selection and purification were carried out. The libraries were sequenced on an Illumina HiSeq2000 using paired-end 100 bp reads. On the authors' methods: SOAPnuke was used to process the raw data, throwing out any read that contained adapters or uncalled bases, had a mean Phred below 15, or lacked an exact constant-primer or identifier match. COPE v1.2.5 was used to merge the high-quality paired reads, and each unique nucleotide sequence was defined as a clonotype. Clonotypes were aligned to IMGT TRBV, TRBD and TRBJ reference segments using MiTCR v1.1. Only V-J combinations with frequency above 0.0001, covering 99.2% of repertoires, were analysed. A TCS score was defined as the ratio between F50 (clonal expansion) and ExV (chaos), using BLOSUM62-based TCRdist between CDR3 peptides within each V-J. Welch's t-statistics and random forest reduced fewer than 550 V-J features to 10 to 15, which were used in a naive Bayes classifier (R e1071). TCRdb applied fastp at Q25 and MiXCR to the public reads, then kept only in-frame beta chains. CDR3 protein sequences are deduplicated, and each keeps its most common genes and DNA. These V and J calls are TCRdb output, not the study's own analysis. For this sample there are under 300,000 distinct CDR3 sequences; about 20% appear just once. The ten most abundant clones make up 64% of the sample.

Moderately to severely active disease, a Clinical Activity Score of at least 3, a NOSPECS grade of at least 4, and a duration under 3 months were present in ophthalmopathy patients. Any patient with an uncontrolled infection, another autoimmune disease, pregnancy or lactation was excluded. Diagnoses were established on the basis of clinical symptoms, serum thyroxine and TRAb, thyroid ultrasound, and orbital computed tomography. PBMCs were isolated from 8 to 10 ml of fresh peripheral blood by Ficoll-Paque density gradient centrifugation. Total RNA was extracted with Trizol reagent, and quality was checked on an Agilent 2100 Bioanalyzer. Beyond this particular receptor, the publication reports: Most expanded thyroid clonotypes (frequency above 0.001) were also detected in blood, suggesting blood repertoires may reflect thyroid immune responses. A model built on a 13 V-J signature distinguished ophthalmopathy from stable hyperthyroidism, reaching about 89% sensitivity and 81.08% specificity in cross-validation and 80%/75% in testing. During validation, the model predicted progression to ophthalmopathy a median of about 5.9 months ahead of onset, with approximately 70% sensitivity and 72% to 85% specificity. Sample size was not statistically predetermined, and investigators were not blinded to group allocation.

Inclusive of the bounding cysteine and phenylalanine, the CDR3 is 17 residues long. The only DNA kept is the CDR3, 51 bases in frame from the first base. CDR1 and CDR2, looked up from the germline V gene, are SGHAT and FQNNGV. V drops 0 bases and J drops 4 bases, leaving 16 bases in between. This TCR derives from a man younger than 45 with Graves' ophthalmopathy. In this chain, TRBV11-2 is recombined with TRBJ2-1, and TRBD2 may be the D gene, going by 6 matching bases. Sequences were obtained from blood. Read as DNA, the sequence is TGTGCCAGCAGCTTAGAATTCAGTGGGAGGACGTACAATGAGCAGTTCTTC. Translated, this gives CASSLEFSGRTYNEQFF. Where the CDR3 stops, the reference TRBV11-2 and TRBJ2-1 genes take over; the full variable domain is EAGVAQSPRYKIIEKRQSVAFWCNPISGHATLYWYQQILGQGPKLLIQFQNNGVVDDSQLPKDRFSAERLKGVDSTLKIQPAKLEDSAVYLCASSLEFSGRTYNEQFFGPGTRLTVL.